Listed here are 17 T cell receptor beta chains from one sample, sequenced in a study of blood T cell repertoires in COVID-19. The data were produced by immunoSEQ multiplex PCR, yet TCRdb's version contains in-frame clones alone and is incomplete. The sample holds fewer than 300,000 clones; roughly 88% are singletons and the top ten take 9% to 9.5%. Sequenced input: peripheral blood. These receptors were obtained from a man younger than 35 with active or convalescent COVID-19.

This CDR3 is CASSKLSTPGQVSDTGELFF. CDR3 nucleotides: TGTGCCAGCAGCAAACTGTCAACCCCCGGACAGGTGTCGGACACCGGGGAGCTGTTTTTT. This chain links TRBV21-1 with TRBJ2-2; the table calls TRBD1, which could not be checked here. TRBV21-1 is assigned pseudogene status. The CDR3 totals 20 residues.

The chain recombines TRBV7-3 with TRBJ2-7; maybe TRBD1 (6 bases). V dropped 4 bases and J dropped 3 bases, with 22 bases sitting between them. CDR3 size: 17 residues. The germline gives CDR1 SGHTA, CDR2 FQGTGA. The CDR3 loop is CASSYTGRGHLYYEQYF. CDR3 DNA sequence: TGTGCCAGCAGCTACACCGGTCGGGGACATTTGTACTACGAGCAGTACTTC.

The rearrangement links TRBV28 to TRBJ1-1; 7 positions agree with TRBD1. The CDR3 extends over 12 amino acids. The trim removed 5 bases at V and 11 bases at J, leaving 8 bases unmatched. CDR1 is MDHEN and CDR2 is SYDVKM in the germline V gene. The CDR3 DNA reads as TGTGCCAGCAGTCAAACAGGGGTACGTGCTTTCTTT. Its translation: CASSQTGVRAFF.

This rearrangement joins TRBV7-2 to TRBJ2-5; 10 nucleotides align to TRBD2. The CDR3 has 16 residues. Germline V gene lookup returns CDR1 SGHTA and CDR2 FQGNSA. Trimming removed 5 bases from V and 10 bases from J; junction bases left unmatched: 16. The DNA of the CDR3 is TGTGCCAGCAGCCTGATAATAGCGGGGGGCCACCGGGGCCAGTACTTC. Its protein product is CASSLIIAGGHRGQYF.

V gene TRBV5-5 combines with J gene TRBJ2-7, with D perhaps matching TRBD1 (5 bases). V lost 4 bases and J 7 bases, leaving 24 bases between the germline ends. This CDR3 is 16 amino acids long. Germline V gene data show CDR1 as SGHKS and CDR2 as YYEKEE (reference sequence). The CDR3 DNA is TGTGCCAGCAGCCGCCAAGTCCGCAGGGCCCTGGGGGAGCAGTACTTC. Amino acids: CASSRQVRRALGEQYF.

The chain combines TRBV15 with TRBJ1-3, with D unclear. V was pared by 1 base and J by 4 bases, with 14 bases between. CDR1 is LNHNV and CDR2 is YYDKDF in the germline V gene (reference sequence). This CDR3 has 16 amino acids. The CDR3: CATSRVPGERGNTIYF. The DNA of the CDR3 is TGTGCCACCAGCAGAGTCCCCGGGGAGCGGGGAAACACCATATATTTT.

The J gene is TRBJ1-5, the V gene TRBV7-2, with a tentative D call TRBD1 (6 bases). V was trimmed by 5 bases and J by 4 bases, leaving 12 bases between them. Germline-derived CDR1 and CDR2 are SGHTA and FQGNSA. There are 14 residues in the CDR3. The CDR3 spells CASSNRTVNQPQHF. CDR3 bases: TGTGCCAGCAGCAATAGGACAGTTAATCAGCCCCAGCATTTT.

The gene calls are TRBV9 and TRBJ1-1, with 7 bases identical to TRBD1. This CDR3 has 14 amino acids. Germline V lookup: CDR1 SGDLS, CDR2 YYNGEE. V lost 4 bases and J lost 5; bases outside the gene matches: 8. The DNA for the CDR3 is TGTGCCAGCAGCCCTGGGACAGACAGTACTGAAGCTTTCTTT. It translates to CASSPGTDSTEAFF.

The V gene is TRBV19, the J gene TRBJ2-5, with 8 bases aligning to TRBD1. V was clipped by 5 bases and J by 4 bases; unmatched bases: 6. Germline V lookup: CDR1 LNHDA, CDR2 SQIVND (reference sequence). The CDR3 loop spans 14 amino acids. For the CDR3, the DNA is TGTGCCAGTAGTTTAACAGGGGGTGCAGAGACCCAGTACTTC. Translated: CASSLTGGAETQYF.

The chain recombines TRBV19 with TRBJ2-7; a possible D gene is TRBD1 (6 bases). V lost 9 bases and J 7 bases, leaving 16 bases between the germline ends. CDR3 length equals 12 residues. The germline V gene has CDR1 LNHDA and CDR2 SQIVND (reference sequence). The CDR3 sequence is CASRDTAREQYF. CDR3 sequence (DNA): TGTGCCAGCCGGGACACCGCTCGGGAGCAGTACTTC. The full variable domain, its missing parts supplied by reference TRBV19 and TRBJ2-7, is DGGITQSPKYLFRKEGQNVTLSCEQNLNHDAMYWYRQDPGQGLRLIYYSQIVNDFQKGDIAEGYSVSREKKESFPLTVTSAQKNPTAFYLCASRDTAREQYFGPGTRLTVT.

V usage is TRBV6-5 and J usage is TRBJ2-7, with 10 bases matching TRBD1. The germline V gene has CDR1 MNHEY and CDR2 SVGAGI. The ends lost 6 bases at V and 3 bases at J; junction bases unmatched: 5. This CDR3 spans 14 amino acids. The CDR3 DNA follows: TGTGCCAGCAGAGACAGGGGGCGGATCTACGAGCAGTACTTC. This encodes CASRDRGRIYEQYF.

The J gene is TRBJ2-3, the V gene TRBV5-4, with 11 bases lining up with TRBD2. The CDR3 sequence is 15 residues long. Unmatched junction bases numbered 0, after V lost 3 bases and J lost 0 bases. Germline loops: CDR1 SGHNT, CDR2 YYREEE (reference sequence). The CDR3, as DNA: TGTGCCAGCAGCTCTAGCGGGGGGAGCACAGATACGCAGTATTTT. Protein product: CASSSSGGSTDTQYF.

The chain carries TRBV29-1 and TRBJ2-7; perhaps TRBD2 as D (6 bases). This CDR3 spans 14 amino acids. In germline, CDR1 is SQVTM, CDR2 ANQGSEA. Trimming cost V 7 bases and J 0 bases, with 16 bases left between them. The CDR3 reads CSGAGSLGSYEQYF. CDR3 nucleotide sequence: TGCAGCGGCGCCGGGAGTTTGGGCTCCTACGAGCAGTACTTC.

The gene calls are TRBV4-1 and TRBJ1-1; D uncertain. The CDR3 runs 14 residues. Germline values: CDR1 MGHRA, CDR2 YSYEKL. V lost 4 bases and J 1 base, leaving 10 bases between the germline ends. CDR3 sequence (DNA): TGCGCCAGCAGCCCCTACCGAACGAACACTGAAGCTTTCTTT. Its translation: CASSPYRTNTEAFF.

This clone was picked up one time. The genes are TRBV3-1 (or the pseudogene TRBV3-2) and TRBJ2-3; 7 bases are a match to TRBD2. Looked up from germline, CDR1 is LGHDT and CDR2 is YNNKEL (reference sequence). CDR3 length equals 18 residues. J lost 0 bases, V lost 4 bases, and 13 bases had no gene match. CDR3 bases: TGTGCCAGCAGCCCCTCCCCCCTAGGCGGGGGTAGCACAGATACGCAGTATTTT. Translation gives CASSPSPLGGGSTDTQYF.

This chain joins TRBV25-1 and TRBJ2-7; D possibly corresponds to TRBD1 (6 bases). The CDR3 length is 12 residues. V was pared by 4 bases and J by 4 bases, with 8 bases between. Germline V lookup: CDR1 MGHDK, CDR2 SYGVNS. The CDR3 loop is CASSAQGYEQYF. CDR3 DNA sequence: TGTGCCAGCAGTGCACAGGGTTACGAGCAGTACTTC.

This sequence joins TRBV11-2 and TRBJ2-1, with TRBD2 matching 11 bases. CDR3 size: 15 residues. V shed 5 bases and J 8 bases; nucleotides not matched to a gene: 8. Germline loops: CDR1 SGHAT, CDR2 FQNNGV. CDR3 amino acids: CASSDGSGGAYEQFF. The CDR3 nucleotides read TGTGCCAGCAGCGACGGTAGCGGGGGGGCGTATGAGCAGTTCTTC.